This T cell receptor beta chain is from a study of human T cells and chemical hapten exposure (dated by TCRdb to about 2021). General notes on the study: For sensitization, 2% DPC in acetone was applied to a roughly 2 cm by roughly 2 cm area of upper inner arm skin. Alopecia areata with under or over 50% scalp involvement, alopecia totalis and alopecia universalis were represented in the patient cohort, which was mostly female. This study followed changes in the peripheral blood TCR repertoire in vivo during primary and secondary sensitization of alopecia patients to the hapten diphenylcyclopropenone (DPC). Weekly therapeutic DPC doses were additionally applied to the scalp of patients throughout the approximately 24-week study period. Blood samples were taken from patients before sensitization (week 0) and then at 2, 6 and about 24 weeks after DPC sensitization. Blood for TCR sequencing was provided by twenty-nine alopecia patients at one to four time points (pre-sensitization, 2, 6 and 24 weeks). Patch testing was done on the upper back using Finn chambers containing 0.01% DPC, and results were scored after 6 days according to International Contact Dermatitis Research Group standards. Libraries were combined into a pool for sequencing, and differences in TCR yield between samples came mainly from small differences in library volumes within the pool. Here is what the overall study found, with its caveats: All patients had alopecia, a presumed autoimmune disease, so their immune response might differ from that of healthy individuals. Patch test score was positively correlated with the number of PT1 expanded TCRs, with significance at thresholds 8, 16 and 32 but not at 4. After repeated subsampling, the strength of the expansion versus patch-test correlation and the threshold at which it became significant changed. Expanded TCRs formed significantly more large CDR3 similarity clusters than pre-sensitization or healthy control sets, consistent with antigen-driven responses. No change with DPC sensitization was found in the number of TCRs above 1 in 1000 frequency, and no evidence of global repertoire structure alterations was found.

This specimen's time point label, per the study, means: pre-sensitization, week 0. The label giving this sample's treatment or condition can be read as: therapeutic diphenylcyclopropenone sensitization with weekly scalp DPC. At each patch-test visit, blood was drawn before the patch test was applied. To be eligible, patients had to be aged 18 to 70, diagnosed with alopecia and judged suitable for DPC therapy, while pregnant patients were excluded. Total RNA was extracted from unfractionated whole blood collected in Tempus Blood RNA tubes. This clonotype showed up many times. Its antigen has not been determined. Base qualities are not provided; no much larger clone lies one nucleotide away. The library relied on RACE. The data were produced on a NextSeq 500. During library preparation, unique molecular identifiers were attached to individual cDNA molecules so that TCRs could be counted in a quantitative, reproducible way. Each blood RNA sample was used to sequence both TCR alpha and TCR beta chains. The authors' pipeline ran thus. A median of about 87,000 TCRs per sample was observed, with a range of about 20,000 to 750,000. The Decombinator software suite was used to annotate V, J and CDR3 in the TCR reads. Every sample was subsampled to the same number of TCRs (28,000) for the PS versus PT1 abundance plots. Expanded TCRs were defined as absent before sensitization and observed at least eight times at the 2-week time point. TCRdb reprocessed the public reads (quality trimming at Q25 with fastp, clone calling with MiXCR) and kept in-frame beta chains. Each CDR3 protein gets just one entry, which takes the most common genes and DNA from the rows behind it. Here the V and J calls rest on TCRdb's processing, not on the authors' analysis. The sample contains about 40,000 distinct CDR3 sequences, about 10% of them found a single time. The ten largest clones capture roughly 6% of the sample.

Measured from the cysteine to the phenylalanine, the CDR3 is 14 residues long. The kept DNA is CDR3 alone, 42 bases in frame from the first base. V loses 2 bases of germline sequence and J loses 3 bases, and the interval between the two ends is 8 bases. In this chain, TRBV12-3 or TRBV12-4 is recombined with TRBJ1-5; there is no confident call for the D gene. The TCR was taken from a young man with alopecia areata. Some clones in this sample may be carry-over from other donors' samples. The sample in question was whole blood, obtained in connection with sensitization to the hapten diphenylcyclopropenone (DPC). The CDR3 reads CASSLSGPNQPQHF. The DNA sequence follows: TGTGCCAGCAGTTTATCCGGACCCAATCAGCCCCAGCATTTT.